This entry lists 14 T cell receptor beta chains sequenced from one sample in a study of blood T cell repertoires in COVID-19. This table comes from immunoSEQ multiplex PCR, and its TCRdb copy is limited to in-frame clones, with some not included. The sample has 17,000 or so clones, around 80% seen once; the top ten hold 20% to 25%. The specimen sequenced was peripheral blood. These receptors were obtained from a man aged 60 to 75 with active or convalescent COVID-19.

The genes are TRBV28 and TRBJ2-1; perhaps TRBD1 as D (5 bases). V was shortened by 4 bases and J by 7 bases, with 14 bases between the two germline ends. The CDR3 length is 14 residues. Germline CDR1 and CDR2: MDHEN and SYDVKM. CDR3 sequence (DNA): TGTGCCAGCAGTTATAGTCAGGGTAAAAATGAGCAGTTCTTC. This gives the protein CASSYSQGKNEQFF.

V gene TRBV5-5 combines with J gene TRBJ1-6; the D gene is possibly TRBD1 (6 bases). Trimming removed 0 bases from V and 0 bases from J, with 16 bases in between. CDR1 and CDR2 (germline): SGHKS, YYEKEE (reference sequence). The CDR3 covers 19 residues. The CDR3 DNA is TGTGCCAGCAGCTTGGCCTCGACAGGCCCGAGCTCCTATAATTCACCCCTCCACTTT. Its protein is CASSLASTGPSSYNSPLHF.

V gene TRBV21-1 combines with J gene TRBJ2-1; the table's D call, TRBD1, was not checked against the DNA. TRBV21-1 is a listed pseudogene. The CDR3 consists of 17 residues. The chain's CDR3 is CASSKGPPRTGAEEQFF. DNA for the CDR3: TGTGCCAGCAGCAAAGGCCCACCGCGGACAGGCGCCGAGGAGCAGTTCTTC.

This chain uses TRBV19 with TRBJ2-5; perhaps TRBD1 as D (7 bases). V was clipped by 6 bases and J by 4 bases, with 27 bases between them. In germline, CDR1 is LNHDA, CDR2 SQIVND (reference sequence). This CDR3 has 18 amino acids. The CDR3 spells CASSWSGVGGQSRETQYF. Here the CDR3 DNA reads TGTGCCAGTAGCTGGTCGGGGGTAGGGGGCCAATCTCGAGAGACCCAGTACTTC.

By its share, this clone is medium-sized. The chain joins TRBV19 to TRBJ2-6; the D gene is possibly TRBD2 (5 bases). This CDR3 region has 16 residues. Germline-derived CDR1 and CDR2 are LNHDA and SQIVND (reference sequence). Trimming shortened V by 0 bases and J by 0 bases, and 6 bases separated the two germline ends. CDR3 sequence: CASSIDGSSGANVLTF. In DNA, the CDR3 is TGTGCCAGTAGTATAGATGGGAGCTCTGGGGCCAACGTCCTGACTTTC.

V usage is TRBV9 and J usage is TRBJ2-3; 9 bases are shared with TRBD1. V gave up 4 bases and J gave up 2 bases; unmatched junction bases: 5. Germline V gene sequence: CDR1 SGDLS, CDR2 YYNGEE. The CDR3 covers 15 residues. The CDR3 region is CASSSRDRATDTQYF. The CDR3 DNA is TGTGCCAGCAGCTCTCGGGACAGGGCCACAGATACGCAGTATTTT.

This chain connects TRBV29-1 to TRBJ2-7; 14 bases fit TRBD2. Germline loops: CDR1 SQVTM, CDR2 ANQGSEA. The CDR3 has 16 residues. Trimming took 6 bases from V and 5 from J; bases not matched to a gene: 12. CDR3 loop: CSVAGLAGGTLDEQYF. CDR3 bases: TGCAGCGTAGCAGGACTAGCGGGGGGTACCCTTGACGAGCAGTACTTC.

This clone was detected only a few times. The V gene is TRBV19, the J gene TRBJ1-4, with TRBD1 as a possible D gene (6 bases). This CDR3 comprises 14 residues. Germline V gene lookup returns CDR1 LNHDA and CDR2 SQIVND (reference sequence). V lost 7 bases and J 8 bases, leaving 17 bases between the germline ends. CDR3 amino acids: CASTPDRDREKLFF. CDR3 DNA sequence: TGTGCCAGTACCCCGGACAGAGATAGGGAAAAACTGTTTTTT. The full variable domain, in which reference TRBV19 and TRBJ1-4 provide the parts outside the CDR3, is DGGITQSPKYLFRKEGQNVTLSCEQNLNHDAMYWYRQDPGQGLRLIYYSQIVNDFQKGDIAEGYSVSREKKESFPLTVTSAQKNPTAFYLCASTPDRDREKLFFGSGTQLSVL.

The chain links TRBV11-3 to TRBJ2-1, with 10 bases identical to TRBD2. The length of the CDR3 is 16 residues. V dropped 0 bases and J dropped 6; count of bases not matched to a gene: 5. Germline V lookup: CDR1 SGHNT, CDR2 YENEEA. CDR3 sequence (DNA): TGTGCCAGCAGCTTAGATCTGGCTAGCGGGAGCAATGAGCAGTTCTTC. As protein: CASSLDLASGSNEQFF.

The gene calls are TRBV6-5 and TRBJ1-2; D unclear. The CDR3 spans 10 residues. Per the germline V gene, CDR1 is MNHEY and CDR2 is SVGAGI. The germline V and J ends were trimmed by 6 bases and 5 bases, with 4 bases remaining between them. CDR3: CASSSYGYTF. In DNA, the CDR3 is TGTGCCAGCAGCAGTTATGGCTACACCTTC.

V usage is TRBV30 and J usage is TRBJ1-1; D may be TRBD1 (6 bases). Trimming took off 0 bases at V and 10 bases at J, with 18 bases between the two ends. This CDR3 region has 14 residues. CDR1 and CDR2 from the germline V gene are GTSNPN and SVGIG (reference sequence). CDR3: CAWSVPGGAQGAFF. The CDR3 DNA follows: TGTGCCTGGAGTGTACCTGGGGGGGCGCAGGGAGCTTTCTTT. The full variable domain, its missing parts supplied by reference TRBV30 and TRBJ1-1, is SQTIHQWPATLVQPVGSPLSLECTVEGTSNPNLYWYRQAAGRGLQLLFYSVGIGQISSEVPQNLSASRPQDRQFILSSKKLLLSDSGFYLCAWSVPGGAQGAFFGQGTRLTVV.

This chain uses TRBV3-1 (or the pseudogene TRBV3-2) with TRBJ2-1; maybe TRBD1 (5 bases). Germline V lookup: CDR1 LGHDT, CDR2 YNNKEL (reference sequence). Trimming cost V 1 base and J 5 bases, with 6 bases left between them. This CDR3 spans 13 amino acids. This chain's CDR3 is CASSQATDNEQFF. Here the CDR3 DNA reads TGTGCCAGCAGCCAAGCGACAGACAATGAGCAGTTCTTC.

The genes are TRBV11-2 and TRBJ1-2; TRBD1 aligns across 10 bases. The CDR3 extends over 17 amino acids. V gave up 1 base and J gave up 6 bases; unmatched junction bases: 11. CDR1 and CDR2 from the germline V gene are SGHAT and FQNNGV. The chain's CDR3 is CASSLAGWDRGKDGYTF. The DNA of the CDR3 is TGTGCCAGCAGCTTAGCCGGGTGGGACAGGGGTAAGGATGGCTACACCTTC.

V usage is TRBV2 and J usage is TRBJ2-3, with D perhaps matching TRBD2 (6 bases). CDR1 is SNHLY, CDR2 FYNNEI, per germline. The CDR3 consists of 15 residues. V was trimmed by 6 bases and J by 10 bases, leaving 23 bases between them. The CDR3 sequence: CASRAKWDSSVPQYF. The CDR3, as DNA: TGTGCCAGCAGGGCCAAATGGGACTCCTCTGTTCCGCAGTATTTT.